This entry concerns a single TCR beta chain. These data belong to a study of blood T cell repertoires in COVID-19. Study-wide background: The United States, Italy and Spain supplied acute and convalescent COVID-19 samples. PBMCs, B-cell-depleted T cells, or T cells were the source of the cDNA or gDNA that made up the material.

The trim removed 4 bases at V and 3 bases at J, leaving 3 bases unmatched. Per germline, CDR1 SGDLS and CDR2 YYNGEE. This CDR3 contains 13 residues. Authors' methods: The assay estimated nucleated cells by amplifying reference gene primers. Measured with immunoSEQ multiplex PCR; TCRdb has only the in-frame clones, and not every one. V and J calls and clone size are given by that table; D and trimming were obtained from the DNA. The sample carries approximately 250,000 clones, around 84% recorded once. The V and J genes are TRBV9 and TRBJ1-1; TRBD1 matches at 7 bases. Source material: peripheral blood. The source is a man aged 60-69 years with acute or convalescent COVID-19. The CDR3 bases are TGTGCCAGCAGCCCCGGGACAGACACTGAAGCTTTCTTT. Amino acids: CASSPGTDTEAFF.